Included here is one T cell receptor (beta chain) sequence, with context. The target of this receptor is not known. Libraries came from the immunoSEQ multiplex PCR assay. A mixture of 60 forward primers for TCR Vbeta segments and 13 reverse primers for TCR Jbeta segments was used in the multiplex PCR. The CDR3 region of rearranged TCR beta genes was amplified from genomic DNA with a multiplex PCR assay. The amplified TCR beta libraries were sequenced on the Illumina HiSeq System as 87-base-pair reads. In the authors' own workflow: In a later analysis, around 80 million unique TCR beta chains were counted across the 500 to 700 repertoires, and around 11 million of these chains were shared by at least two donors. Raw reads were error-corrected and collapsed into unique sequences with a nearest-neighbor algorithm that merged closely related sequences to remove PCR and sequencing errors. Alignment of CDR3 sequences to IMGT reference sequences was used to assign V, D and J gene segments. For a sequence to be retained, at least a six-nucleotide match to both a V gene segment and a J gene segment was required. Rearrangements were called productive when the CDR3 lacked stop codons and stayed in frame with V and J; all others were non-productive. Following IMGT convention, CDR3 was defined as the stretch from the second conserved V-encoded cysteine to the conserved J-encoded phenylalanine. Sequences without an unambiguous match to a single V gene segment were excluded from the earlier analysis of 450 to 750 of the donors. An earlier analysis of a few hundred of the donors classified V segments as functional when productive rearrangements were above 56.7% and as segregating when the standard deviation between donors was above 5%. To diagnose cytomegalovirus status from the catalog of TCR beta chain sequences, a statistical classification framework was built. V and J gene assignment, in a later analysis, came from comparing TCR nucleotide sequences with IMGT/GENE-DB human TR gene sequences. The TCRdist pipeline was used in a later analysis to assign CDR3 sequences and most-parsimonious VDJ recombination scenarios. In a later analysis, every TCR beta chain was defined by the combination of its CDR3 amino acid sequence and its V-gene family, and reads without a unique V-gene family were dropped. In a later analysis, 450 to 600 highly shared, low-generation-probability nucleotide sequences were removed to address suspected cross-contamination and a sequencing artifact. For each public chain, a later analysis derived a clonal expansion index from normalized ranks of inferred template counts within each repertoire. A later analysis computed generation probabilities with a VDJ recombination model fitted to out-of-frame rearrangements, and checked the results against IGoR. Hypergeometric tests were used in a later analysis to score TCR-TCR, TCR-HLA and TCR-CMV co-occurrence, with a repertoire-size bias correction applied to the TCR pairs. A later analysis estimated false discovery rates by permuting HLA or CMV assignments 20 times. In a later analysis, co-occurring TCRs were grouped with DBSCAN, and TCRdist sequence similarity was added when clustering was performed within HLA-allele-positive subsets. Repertoires with fewer than 30,000 or more than 120,000 public chains were left out of co-occurrence clustering, as were a few repertoires with anomalous nucleotide sharing. The table comes from immuneACCESS by way of TCRdb, which keeps in-frame sequences with V and J called. Part of the clones is missing from these tables; in studies checked, under half for an unresolved V gene and the rest for unknown reasons. V and J calls plus clone size are reproduced from that table; the DNA served to infer D and trimming. The sample's table covers roughly 36,000 clones. The ten largest clones capture roughly 3.3% of the sample.

This entry is derived from a study of cytomegalovirus exposure and HLA in healthy donors (dated by TCRdb to 2017 to 2019). With respect to the entire study: An earlier analysis of fewer than 750 of the donors reported about 300 Gb of sequence data and some 110 million unique TCR beta sequences obtained from about 180 million T cells. Roughly 300 gigabases of sequencing data and roughly 90 million unique TCR sequences were included in an early release covering 550 to 800 HLA-typed donors. The genetic ancestry cluster associated with self-reported Caucasian donors included roughly four fifths of the 300 to 450 genotyped donors. The study was designed to test whether signatures of past pathogen exposure could be identified by cataloging public T cell receptors. The study profiled the T cell repertoires of more than 500 subjects by immunosequencing and related them to cytomegalovirus serostatus. Besides the first cohort of roughly 660 subjects, a separate validation cohort made up of over 95 different subjects was used. The study combined high-throughput TCR immunosequencing, statistical association of individual TCRs with disease status, and machine learning to predict cytomegalovirus infection status. To study patterns of TCR occurrence, a later analysis re-analyzed previously published TCR beta repertoires from around 660 donors and added high-resolution HLA genotyping. Rather than using new phenotypic data, the later analysis identified candidate immune exposures from TCR beta sequences and from how often those sequences occurred across donors. An earlier analysis of approximately 630 of the donors applied high-throughput TCR beta sequencing to assess whether each TCR beta V gene segment acted as functional or pseudogenic. Donor age, sex, ethnicity and CMV serostatus were collected together with the repertoire data. Genome-wide SNP genotypes for about 55% of the roughly 670 donors were used in a later genetic analysis, which treated that subset as a discovery cohort. All discovery cohort repertoires had been generated on a single sequencing platform. HLA typing included class I and class II loci at four-digit resolution. Typing coverage differed by locus: A, B, C, DRB1 and DQB1 were typed in about 629-640 donors, DQA1 in 500 to 550, DPA1 in 600 to 610, and DPB1 in just under 480. Roughly five DR-DQ haplotypes were treated as single units for association and clustering because of strong linkage in the cohort. Across about 370 genotyped donors of the cohort, an average of roughly 250,000 unique TCR beta nucleotide sequences per donor were sequenced, and approximately 17% of those sequences were non-productive.

The cohort comprised around 700 healthy bone marrow donors. All cohort members were sampled while nominally healthy, although unrecorded immune exposures were likely present. The donor tested CMV seropositive, placing the donor among the 289 seropositive members of the cohort. A peripheral blood sample was provided by each donor, and peripheral blood mononuclear cells were used for TCR beta sequencing. The Qiagen DNeasy Blood Extraction Kit was used to extract genomic DNA from the blood cell samples. Via the germline V gene (reference sequence), CDR1 is GTSNPN and CDR2 SVGIG. From the cysteine through the phenylalanine, the CDR3 covers 17 amino acids. The retained sequence is limited to the CDR3, 51 bases, with the frame set at the first base. V and J are trimmed by 0 bases and 3 bases, and the gene matches miss 9 bases of the junction. The paper's findings and limits, for the study overall: Correlated functional status among segregating V segments might reflect linkage disequilibrium, but an unknown experimental factor could not be ruled out. A later analysis associated 16,951 TCR beta sequences with specific HLA alleles at a false discovery rate of 0.05. Some 16 rarely observed V segments, including chromosome 9 orphons, were excluded from the earlier analysis of approximately 500 of the donors because counts were too low. While some public TCRs were present in many individuals, most TCR sequences turned up only very rarely across donors. A further reported finding was that TCR beta sequences accurately predicted the HLA-A and HLA-B alleles for most subjects in the first cohort. Presence/absence analyses assumed roughly uniform sequencing depth across donors, an assumption that may not hold. In vitro tests confirmed that a few of the cytomegalovirus-associated TCR beta chains recognize cytomegalovirus antigens. An earlier analysis of 587 of the donors showed that most TCR beta V segments appeared in productive rearrangements either about 87% or about 30% of the time, which broadly matched IMGT annotations. A later analysis found that HLA-associated TCR beta chains were more clonally expanded and had lower generation probabilities than equally common non-associated chains. HLA typing was unavailable for some donors at each locus, so association tests used only the typed subset. Because the 87-base-pair reads could not distinguish some IMGT-functional V segments, including TRBV6-2 and TRBV6-3, those segments were excluded. When HLA alleles, especially DR and DQ, strongly co-occurred, attributing TCR associations to individual alleles was difficult. Most CMV-associated TCR beta chains appeared to be HLA-restricted in a later analysis, and the HLA associations seemed to be driven largely by CMV exposure. In a later genetic analysis, a missense DCLRE1C variant was associated with V-gene and J-gene trimming of TCR beta chains, and the association was replicated in an independent cohort. The cohort was sequenced for TCR beta chains only, and without alpha or paired-chain data the features that could be detected were limited. In a later genetic analysis, fewer N-insertions in productive TCRs were reported among donors in an Asian-associated ancestry cluster than the 666-donor mean. In both the original and validation cohorts, the classifier was reported to diagnose cytomegalovirus status with high specificity and sensitivity. According to a later analysis, parvovirus B19, influenza, CMV and Epstein-Barr virus appeared linked to several top co-occurrence clusters. The sequencing pipeline was judged likely to have produced a cluster of highly shared sequence variants as a technical artifact. In a later analysis, TCR association rates were found to vary across HLA loci, with the most associated TCRs seen for DRB1 alleles and the fewest for HLA-C alleles. According to the authors, the approach could potentially be generalized to other disease states and immunological phenotypes. The only immune exposure information available for the cohort was CMV serostatus. A total of some 180 TCR beta chains were listed by the study as associated with cytomegalovirus.

The sequence is built from TRBV30 and TRBJ1-4, with 8 bases aligning to TRBD1. Specimen: PBMCs. The receptor was isolated from a woman aged 25 to 45 in good health and CMV-seropositive. For the CDR3, the sequence is CAWSVLARGPANEKLFF. DNA sequence: TGTGCCTGGAGTGTACTGGCCAGGGGGCCAGCTAATGAAAAACTGTTTTTT.